This TCR beta chain was observed in a study of T-cell memory formation after mild COVID-19. Overall study findings and caveats: Those CD4+ clones that contracted were mainly in CM and EM (CD8+ ones in EMRA).

This clonotype turned up a few times. The antigen is unknown. TCRdb recomputed calls from the 5' RACE reads with MiXCR, one row per CDR3 protein. The table includes 250,000 to 350,000 distinct CDR3 sequences, roughly 16% detected once. The CDR3 loop spans 15 amino acids. V lost 3 bases, J lost 5 bases, and 7 bases stayed unmatched. Germline loops: CDR1 SGDLS, CDR2 YYNGEE. This sequence joins TRBV9 and TRBJ2-5; 10 bases are a match to TRBD2. The material sequenced was PBMCs or a T cell subset sorted from them (not recorded which). The sequence was obtained from a man aged 18 to 30 who had mild COVID-19 (a few samples of this study predate the infection). Cell type and time point are not known. The CDR3 bases are TGTGCCAGCAGCGGGCCAGCGGGGGGGCCTGAGACCCAGTACTTC. It is translated as CASSGPAGGPETQYF.